This T cell receptor (beta chain) is from a study of T cells in Graves' hyperthyroidism and ophthalmopathy. Using RNA transcripts as the source, TCR beta CDR3 regions were amplified. HTBI primers were used for first-round RT-PCR of the TCR CDR3. MiXCR, applied by TCRdb to the multiplex PCR reads, yields one record per CDR3 protein. The profile shows 700,000 or so distinct CDR3 sequences, roughly 15% of them singletons. Trimming shortened V by 2 bases and J by 1 base, and 11 bases separated the two germline ends. The CDR3 has 15 residues. Germline assignment: CDR1 MGHRA and CDR2 YSYEKL. Disease duration under 2 months; hyperthyroidism patients were aged 18 to 65.

The TCR was taken from a man in his late teens or twenties with Graves' hyperthyroidism. The chain employs TRBV4-1 and TRBJ1-1; D is perhaps TRBD1 (5 bases). The source material was blood. CDR3 region: CASSQPGLQNTEAFF. For the CDR3, the DNA is TGCGCCAGCAGCCAACCGGGACTCCAGAACACTGAAGCTTTCTTT.